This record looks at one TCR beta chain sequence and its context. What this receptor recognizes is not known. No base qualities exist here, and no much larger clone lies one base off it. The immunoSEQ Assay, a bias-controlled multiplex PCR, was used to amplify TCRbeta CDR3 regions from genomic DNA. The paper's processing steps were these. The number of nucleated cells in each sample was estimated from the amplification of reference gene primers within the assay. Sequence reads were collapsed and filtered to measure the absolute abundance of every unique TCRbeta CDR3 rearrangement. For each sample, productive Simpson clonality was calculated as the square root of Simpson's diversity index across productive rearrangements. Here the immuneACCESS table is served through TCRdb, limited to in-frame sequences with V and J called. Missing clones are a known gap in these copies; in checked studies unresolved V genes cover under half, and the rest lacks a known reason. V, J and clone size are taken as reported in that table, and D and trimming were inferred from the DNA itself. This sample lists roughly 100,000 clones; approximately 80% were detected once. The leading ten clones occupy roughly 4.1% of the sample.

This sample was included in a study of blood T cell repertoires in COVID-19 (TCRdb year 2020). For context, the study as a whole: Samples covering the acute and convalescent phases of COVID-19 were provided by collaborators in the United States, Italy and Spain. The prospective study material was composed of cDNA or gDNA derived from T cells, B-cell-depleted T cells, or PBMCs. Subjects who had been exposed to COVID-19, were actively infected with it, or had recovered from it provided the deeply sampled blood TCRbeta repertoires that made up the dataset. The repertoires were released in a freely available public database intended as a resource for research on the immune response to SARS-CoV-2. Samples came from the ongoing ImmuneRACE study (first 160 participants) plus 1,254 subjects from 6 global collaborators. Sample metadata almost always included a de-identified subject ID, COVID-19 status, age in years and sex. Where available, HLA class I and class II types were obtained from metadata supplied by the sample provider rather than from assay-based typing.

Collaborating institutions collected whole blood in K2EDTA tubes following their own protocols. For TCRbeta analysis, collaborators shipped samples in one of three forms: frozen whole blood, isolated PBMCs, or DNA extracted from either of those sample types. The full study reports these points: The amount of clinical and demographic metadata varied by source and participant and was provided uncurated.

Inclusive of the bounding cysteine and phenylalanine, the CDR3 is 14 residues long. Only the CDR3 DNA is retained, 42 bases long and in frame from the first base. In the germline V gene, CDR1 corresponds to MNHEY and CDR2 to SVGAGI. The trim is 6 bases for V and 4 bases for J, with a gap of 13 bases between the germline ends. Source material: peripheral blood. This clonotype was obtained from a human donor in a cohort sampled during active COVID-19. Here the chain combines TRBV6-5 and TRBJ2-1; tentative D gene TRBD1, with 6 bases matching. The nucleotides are TGTGCCAGCAGCCAGGGGTGGGCTTACAATGAGCAGTTCTTC. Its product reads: CASSQGWAYNEQFF.